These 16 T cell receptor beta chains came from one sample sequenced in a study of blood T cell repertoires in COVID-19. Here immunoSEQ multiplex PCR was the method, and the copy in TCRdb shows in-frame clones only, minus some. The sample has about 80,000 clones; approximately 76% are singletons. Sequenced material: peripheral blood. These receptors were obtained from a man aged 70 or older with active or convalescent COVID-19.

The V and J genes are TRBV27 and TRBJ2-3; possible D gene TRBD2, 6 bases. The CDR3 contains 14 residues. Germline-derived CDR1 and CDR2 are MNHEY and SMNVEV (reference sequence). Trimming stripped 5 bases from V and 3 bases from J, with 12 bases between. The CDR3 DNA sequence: TGTGCCAGCAGTCCTGGGACTTCTACAGATACGCAGTATTTT. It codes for CASSPGTSTDTQYF.

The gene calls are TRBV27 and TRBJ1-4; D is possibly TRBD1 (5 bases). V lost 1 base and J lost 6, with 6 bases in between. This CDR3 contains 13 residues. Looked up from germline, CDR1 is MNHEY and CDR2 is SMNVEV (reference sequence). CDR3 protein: CASSLWGDEKLFF. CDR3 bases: TGTGCCAGCAGTTTATGGGGGGATGAAAAACTGTTTTTT.

The DNA of the CDR3 is TGTGCCAGCAGCAAGCGGACAGGGCTTGGCGACGAGCAGTACTTC. As protein: CASSKRTGLGDEQYF. The chain has TRBV11-2 and TRBJ2-7; 8 nucleotides agree with TRBD1. CDR3 length: 15 amino acids. Trimming took 5 bases from V and 5 from J; bases not matched to a gene: 11. CDR1 and CDR2 (germline): SGHAT, FQNNGV.

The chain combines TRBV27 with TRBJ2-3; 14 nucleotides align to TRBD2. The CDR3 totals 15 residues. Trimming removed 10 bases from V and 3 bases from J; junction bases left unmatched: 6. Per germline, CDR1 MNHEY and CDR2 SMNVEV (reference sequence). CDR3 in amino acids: CATWTSGGPTDTQYF. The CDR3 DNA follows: TGTGCCACTTGGACTAGCGGGGGGCCTACAGATACGCAGTATTTT.

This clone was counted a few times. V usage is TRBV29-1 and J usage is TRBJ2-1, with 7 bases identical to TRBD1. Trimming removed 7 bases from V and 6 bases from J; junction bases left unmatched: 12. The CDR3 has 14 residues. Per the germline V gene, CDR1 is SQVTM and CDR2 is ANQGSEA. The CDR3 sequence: CSAASGQYINEQFF. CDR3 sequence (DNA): TGCAGCGCCGCCTCGGGACAGTATATCAATGAGCAGTTCTTC.

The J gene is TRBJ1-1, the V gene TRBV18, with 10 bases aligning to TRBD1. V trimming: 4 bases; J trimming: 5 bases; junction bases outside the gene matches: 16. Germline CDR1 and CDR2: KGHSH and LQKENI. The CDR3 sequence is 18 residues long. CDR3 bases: TGTGCCAGCTCACACTCTGTAGTTACCGGGACAGGGGAAACTGAAGCTTTCTTT. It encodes CASSHSVVTGTGETEAFF.

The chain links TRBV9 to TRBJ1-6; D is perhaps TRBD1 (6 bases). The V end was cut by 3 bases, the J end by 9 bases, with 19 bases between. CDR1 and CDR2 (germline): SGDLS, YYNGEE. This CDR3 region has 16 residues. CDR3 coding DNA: TGTGCCAGCAGCGGCACCGGGACAAGTCTTGGTTCACCCCTCCACTTT. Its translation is CASSGTGTSLGSPLHF.

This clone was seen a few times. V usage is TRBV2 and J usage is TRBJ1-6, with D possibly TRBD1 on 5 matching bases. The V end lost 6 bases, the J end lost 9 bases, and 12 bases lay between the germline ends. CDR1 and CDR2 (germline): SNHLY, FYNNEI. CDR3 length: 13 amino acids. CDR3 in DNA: TGTGCCAGCAGCTGGGGGGGGAGTTCACCCCTCCACTTT. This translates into CASSWGGSSPLHF. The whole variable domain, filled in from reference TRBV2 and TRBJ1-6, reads EPEVTQTPSHQVTQMGQEVILRCVPISNHLYFYWYRQILGQKVEFLVSFYNNEISEKSEIFDDQFSVERPDGSNFTLKIRSTKLEDSAMYFCASSWGGSSPLHFGNGTRLTVT.

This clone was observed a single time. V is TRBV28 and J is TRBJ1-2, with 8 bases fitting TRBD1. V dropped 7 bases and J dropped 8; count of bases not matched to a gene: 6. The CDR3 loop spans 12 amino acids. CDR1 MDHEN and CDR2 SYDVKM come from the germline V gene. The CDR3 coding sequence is TGTGCCAGCACACAGGGGGTCGGGGGCTACACCTTC. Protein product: CASTQGVGGYTF.

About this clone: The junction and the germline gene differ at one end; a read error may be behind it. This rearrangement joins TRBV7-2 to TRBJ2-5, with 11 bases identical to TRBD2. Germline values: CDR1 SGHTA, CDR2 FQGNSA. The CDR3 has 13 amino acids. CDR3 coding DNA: TGTGCCAGCAGCTTTAGCGGGGGGGCCCCCCCGGACTTC. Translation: CASSFSGGAPPDF.

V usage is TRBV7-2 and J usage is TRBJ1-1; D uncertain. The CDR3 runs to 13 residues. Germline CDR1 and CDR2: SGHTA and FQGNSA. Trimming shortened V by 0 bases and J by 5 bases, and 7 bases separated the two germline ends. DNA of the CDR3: TGTGCCAGCAGCTTAGCGCGCTGGACTGAAGCTTTCTTT. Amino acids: CASSLARWTEAFF.

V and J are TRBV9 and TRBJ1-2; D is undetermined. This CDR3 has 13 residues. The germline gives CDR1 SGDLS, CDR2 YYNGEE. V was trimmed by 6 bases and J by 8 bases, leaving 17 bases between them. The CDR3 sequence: CASTPGGLAGYTF. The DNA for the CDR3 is TGTGCCAGCACCCCCGGCGGGCTTGCCGGCTACACCTTC. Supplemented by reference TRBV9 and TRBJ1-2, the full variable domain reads DSGVTQTPKHLITATGQRVTLRCSPRSGDLSVYWYQQSLDQGLQFLIQYYNGEERAKGNILERFSAQQFPDLHSELNLSSLELGDSALYFCASTPGGLAGYTFGSGTRLTVV.

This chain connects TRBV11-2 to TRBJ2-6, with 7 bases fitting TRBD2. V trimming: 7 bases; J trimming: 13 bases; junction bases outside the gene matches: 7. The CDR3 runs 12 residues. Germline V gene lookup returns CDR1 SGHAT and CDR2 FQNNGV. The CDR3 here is CASTWTGGVLTF. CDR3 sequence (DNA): TGTGCCAGCACCTGGACCGGGGGGGTCCTGACTTTC.

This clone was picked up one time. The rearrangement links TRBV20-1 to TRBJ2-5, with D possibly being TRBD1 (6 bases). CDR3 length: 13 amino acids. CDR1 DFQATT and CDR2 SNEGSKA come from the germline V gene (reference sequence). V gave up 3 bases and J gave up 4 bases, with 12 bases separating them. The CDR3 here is CSASFEGVETQYF. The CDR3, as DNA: TGCAGTGCTAGTTTCGAGGGGGTAGAGACCCAGTACTTC.

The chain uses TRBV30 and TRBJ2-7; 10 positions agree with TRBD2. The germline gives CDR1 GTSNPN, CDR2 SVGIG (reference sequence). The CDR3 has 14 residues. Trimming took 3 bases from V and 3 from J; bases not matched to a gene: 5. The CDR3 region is CAWRLLAGSYEQYF. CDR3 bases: TGTGCCTGGAGGTTACTAGCGGGGAGCTACGAGCAGTACTTC. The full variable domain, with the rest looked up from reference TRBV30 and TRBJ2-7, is SQTIHQWPATLVQPVGSPLSLECTVEGTSNPNLYWYRQAAGRGLQLLFYSVGIGQISSEVPQNLSASRPQDRQFILSSKKLLLSDSGFYLCAWRLLAGSYEQYFGPGTRLTVT.

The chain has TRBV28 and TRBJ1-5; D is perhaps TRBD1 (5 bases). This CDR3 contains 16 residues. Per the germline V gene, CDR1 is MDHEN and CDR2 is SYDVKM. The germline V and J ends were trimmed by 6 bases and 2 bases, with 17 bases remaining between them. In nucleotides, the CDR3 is TGTGCCAGCAGGTCCCTCGGGGGAGGAGGCAATCAGCCCCAGCATTTT. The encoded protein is CASRSLGGGGNQPQHF.